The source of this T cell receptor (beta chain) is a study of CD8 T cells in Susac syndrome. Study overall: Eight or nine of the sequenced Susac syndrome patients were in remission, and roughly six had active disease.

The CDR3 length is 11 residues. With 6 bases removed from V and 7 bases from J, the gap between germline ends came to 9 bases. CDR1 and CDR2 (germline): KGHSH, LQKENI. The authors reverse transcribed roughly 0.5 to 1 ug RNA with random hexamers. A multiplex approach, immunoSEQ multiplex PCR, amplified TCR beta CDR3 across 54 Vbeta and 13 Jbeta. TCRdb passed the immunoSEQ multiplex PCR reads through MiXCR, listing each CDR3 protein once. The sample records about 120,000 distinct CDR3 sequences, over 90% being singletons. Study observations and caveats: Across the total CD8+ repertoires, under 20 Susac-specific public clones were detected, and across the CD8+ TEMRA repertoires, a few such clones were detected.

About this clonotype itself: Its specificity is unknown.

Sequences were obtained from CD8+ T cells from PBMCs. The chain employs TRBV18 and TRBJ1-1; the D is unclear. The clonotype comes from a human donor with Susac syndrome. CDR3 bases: TGTGCCAGCTCGGGCCCCATTGAAGCTTTCTTT. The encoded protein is CASSGPIEAFF.